This T cell receptor beta chain was sequenced for a study of T cell changes during pregnancy in multiple sclerosis. Method: immunoSEQ multiplex PCR; TCRdb's copy keeps in-frame clones and lacks some. The sample has over 50,000 clones, about nine tenths seen once. This TCR was recovered from a female donor with multiple sclerosis, enrolled in a pregnancy study. The sample was CD4+ T cells from peripheral blood mononuclear cells, taken after pregnancy.

The CDR3 spells CASSPDSQRVETQYF. The CDR3 DNA is TGTGCCAGCAGCCCGGACAGCCAGAGAGTTGAGACCCAGTACTTC. This chain joins TRBV5-4 and TRBJ2-5, with D possibly TRBD1 on 6 matching bases. Germline loops: CDR1 SGHNT, CDR2 YYREEE (reference sequence). The V end lost 4 bases, the J end lost 5 bases, and 18 bases lay between the germline ends. The CDR3 consists of 15 residues.